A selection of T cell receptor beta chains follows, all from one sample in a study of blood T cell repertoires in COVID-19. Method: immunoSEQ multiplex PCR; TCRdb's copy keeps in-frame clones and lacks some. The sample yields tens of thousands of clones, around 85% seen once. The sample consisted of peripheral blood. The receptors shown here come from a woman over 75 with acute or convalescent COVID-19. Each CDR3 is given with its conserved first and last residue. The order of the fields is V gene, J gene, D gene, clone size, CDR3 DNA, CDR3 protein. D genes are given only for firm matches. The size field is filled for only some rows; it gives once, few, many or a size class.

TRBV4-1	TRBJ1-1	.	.	TGCGCCAGCAGCCTCCAGACAGACATGAACACTGAAGCTTTCTTT	CASSLQTDMNTEAFF
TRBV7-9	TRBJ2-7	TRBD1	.	TGTGCCAGCAGTTCCAGGGGGGAGCAGTACTTC	CASSSRGEQYF
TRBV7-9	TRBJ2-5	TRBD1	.	TGTGCCAGCAGCGCCTCGACAGGGGGTCCCCAAGAGACCCAGTACTTC	CASSASTGGPQETQYF
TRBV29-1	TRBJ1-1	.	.	TGCAGCGTTGAAGATATCGGACGGGAGAACACTGAAGCTTTCTTT	CSVEDIGRENTEAFF
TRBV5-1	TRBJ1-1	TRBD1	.	TGCGCCAGCAGCTTCGGGTTGGGGGACAGGGACTCTGAAGCTTTCTTT	CASSFGLGDRDSEAFF
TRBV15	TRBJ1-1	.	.	TGTGCCACCAGCGGCGGCTACCGAAGCGAAGCTTTCTTT	CATSGGYRSEAFF
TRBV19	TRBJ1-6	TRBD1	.	TGTGCCAGTAGTAACACAGGGGCTGGTTCACCCCTCCACTTT	CASSNTGAGSPLHF
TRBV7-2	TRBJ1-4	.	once	TGTGCCAGCAGCCCCTATCCCCTTAATGAAAAACTGTTTTTT	CASSPYPLNEKLFF
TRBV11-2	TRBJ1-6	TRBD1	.	TGTGCCAGCAGGCGGGACAGCCTTAATTCACCCCTCCACTTT	CASRRDSLNSPLHF
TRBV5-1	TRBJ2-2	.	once	TGCGCCAGCAGCCCCGGGTTTTCCACCGGGGAGCTGTTTTTT	CASSPGFSTGELFF
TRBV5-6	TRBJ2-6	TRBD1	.	TGTGCCAGCAGCTTGTTGACAGGGAATATCGGGGCCAACGTCCTGACTTTC	CASSLLTGNIGANVLTF
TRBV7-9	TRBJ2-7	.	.	TGTGCCAGCAGCTTAGAGGGCGGGGACGAGCAGTACTTC	CASSLEGGDEQYF
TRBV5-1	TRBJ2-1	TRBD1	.	TGCGCCAGCAGCTTGGAGGGACAGGGGAGGGGTGAGCAGTTCTTC	CASSLEGQGRGEQFF
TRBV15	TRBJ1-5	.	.	TGTGCCACCAGCAGAGGGAGGGCAGTCAAAGGGAATCAGCCCCAGCATTTT	CATSRGRAVKGNQPQHF
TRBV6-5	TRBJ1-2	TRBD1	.	TGTGCCAGCAGTTTGACAGGGAGTGGGTTTGGCTACACCTTC	CASSLTGSGFGYTF
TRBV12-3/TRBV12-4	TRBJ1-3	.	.	TGTGCCAGCAGCCCGACAGGTGGGAACACCATATATTTT	CASSPTGGNTIYF
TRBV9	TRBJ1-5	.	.	TGTGCCAGCAGCGTAGGGGCCTATAGCAATCAGCCCCAGCATTTT	CASSVGAYSNQPQHF
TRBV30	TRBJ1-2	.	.	TGTGCCTGGACTCGGACTACTTCTAACTATGGCTACACCTTC	CAWTRTTSNYGYTF
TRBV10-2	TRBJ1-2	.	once	TGCGCCAGCAGTGAGGGGGGGAACTATGGCTACACCTTC	CASSEGGNYGYTF
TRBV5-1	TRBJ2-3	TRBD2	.	TGCGCCAGCAGCACTGGACTAGCGGATACGCAGTATTTT	CASSTGLADTQYF
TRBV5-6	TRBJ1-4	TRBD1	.	TGTGCCAGCAGCCCGGCCGGGACAGATAATGAAAAACTGTTTTTT	CASSPAGTDNEKLFF
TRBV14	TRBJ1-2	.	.	TGTGCCAGCAGCCAAGCAACCCGGAGGGGCTACACCTTC	CASSQATRRGYTF
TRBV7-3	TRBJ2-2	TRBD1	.	TGTGCCAGCAGCTTGACTCTGACAGGGACGTCCGGGGAGCTGTTTTTT	CASSLTLTGTSGELFF
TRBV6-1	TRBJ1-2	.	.	TGTGCCAGCAGTGAAGAGGGACTCGGAAACTATGGCTACACCTTC	CASSEEGLGNYGYTF
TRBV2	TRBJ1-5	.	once	TGTGCCAGCAGTGGGGGCCTGGCAGGTCAGCCCCAGCATTTT	CASSGGLAGQPQHF
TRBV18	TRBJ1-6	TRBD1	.	TGTGCCAGCTCACCACCTAAGGGACAGGGTAATTCACCCCTCCACTTT	CASSPPKGQGNSPLHF
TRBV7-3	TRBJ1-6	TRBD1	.	TGTGCCAGCAGCTCGGGACAGGGGAGCTCACCCCTCCACTTT	CASSSGQGSSPLHF
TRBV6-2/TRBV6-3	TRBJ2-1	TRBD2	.	TGTGCCAGCAGTTCGACTAGCGGGGGCGGGGTAAATGAGCAGTTCTTC	CASSSTSGGGVNEQFF
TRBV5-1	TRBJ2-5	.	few	TGCGCCAGCAGCACCCATGACCCGGGGAGGGAGACCCAGTACTTC	CASSTHDPGRETQYF
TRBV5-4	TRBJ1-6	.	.	TGTGCCAGCAGCCCAGGGGTTTCGGCCAATCTCCCCGGCGCCCTCCACTTT	CASSPGVSANLPGALHF
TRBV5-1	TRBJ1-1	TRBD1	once	TGCGCCAGCAGCTGGGGGACAGTCACTGAAGCTTTCTTT	CASSWGTVTEAFF
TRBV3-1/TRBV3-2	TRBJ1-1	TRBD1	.	TGTGCCAGCAGCCAAGATCGGACAGGGAGAGCTTTCTTT	CASSQDRTGRAFF
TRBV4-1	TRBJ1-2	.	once	TGCGCCAGCAGCCAAGATCCGCAAGACTTCCACTATGGCTACACCTTC	CASSQDPQDFHYGYTF
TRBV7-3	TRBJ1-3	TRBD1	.	TGTGCCAGCAGCTTAGGGGCCGGGACAGGCGGAAACACCATATATTTT	CASSLGAGTGGNTIYF
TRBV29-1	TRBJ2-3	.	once	TGCAGCGCCGAGACAGCGAGCACAGATACGCAGTATTTT	CSAETASTDTQYF
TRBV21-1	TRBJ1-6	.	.	TGTGCCAGCAGCCCAAGTAATCCGGGACAGGGAAATTCACCCCTCCACTTT	CASSPSNPGQGNSPLHF
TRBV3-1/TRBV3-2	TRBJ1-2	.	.	TGTGCCAGCAGCCAAGATCTAGGCTACACCTTC	CASSQDLGYTF